These T cell receptor beta chains were read from a single sample in a study of OX40 agonist ivuxolimab in advanced cancers. Only in-frame clones appear in the TCRdb table, and some are missing; sequencing was by immunoSEQ multiplex PCR. Among around 46,000 clones listed, about nine tenths were seen once. The sequences come from CD4+ or CD8+ T cells sorted from blood, collected in a trial of the OX40 agonist ivuxolimab. The receptors stem from an adult with an advanced solid tumor such as melanoma, head and neck, liver or kidney cancer. Both conserved end residues are part of each CDR3. Fields, in order: V gene, D gene, J gene, clone size, CDR3 DNA, CDR3 protein. D genes are given only for firm matches. Size values are once, few and many counts, or a class for expanded clones, and some rows have none.

v_gene: TRBV7-2
d_gene: NA
j_gene: TRBJ2-1
abundance: NA
CDR3nt: TGTGCCAGCGATAGGGGCGGCTCCTACAATGAGCAGTTCTTC
CDR3aa: CASDRGGSYNEQFF

v_gene: TRBV7-6
d_gene: TRBD1
j_gene: TRBJ2-7
abundance: NA
CDR3nt: TGTGCCAGCAGCTCTAATACAGGGGGTGACCCCTACGAGCAGTACTTC
CDR3aa: CASSSNTGGDPYEQYF

v_gene: TRBV6-5
d_gene: TRBD2
j_gene: TRBJ2-2
abundance: once
CDR3nt: TGTGCCAGCAGTTACAGGCGAGCGGGGACCGGGGAGCTGTTTTTT
CDR3aa: CASSYRRAGTGELFF

v_gene: TRBV2
d_gene: NA
j_gene: TRBJ1-1
abundance: NA
CDR3nt: TGTGCCAGCAGTTTTCCGGGCCCCGCGGGCTCATTT
CDR3aa: CASSFPGPAGSF

v_gene: TRBV5-6
d_gene: TRBD1
j_gene: TRBJ1-2
abundance: NA
CDR3nt: TGTGCCAGCAGCTTCCGGGACAGGGAGAACTATGGCTACACCTTC
CDR3aa: CASSFRDRENYGYTF

v_gene: TRBV4-1
d_gene: NA
j_gene: TRBJ1-1
abundance: NA
CDR3nt: TGCGCCAGCAGCCCTTCCGCGGGAGGAGCGTCCGCGAACACTGAAGCTTTCTTT
CDR3aa: CASSPSAGGASANTEAFF

v_gene: TRBV10-3
d_gene: NA
j_gene: TRBJ2-7
abundance: NA
CDR3nt: TGTGCCATCAGTGAAAGCAGAAACTCCTACGAGCAGTACTTC
CDR3aa: CAISESRNSYEQYF

v_gene: TRBV5-1
d_gene: TRBD1
j_gene: TRBJ2-7
abundance: NA
CDR3nt: TGCGCCAGCAGCCTCCGAACGGACAGGACCTACGAGCAGTACTTC
CDR3aa: CASSLRTDRTYEQYF

v_gene: TRBV6-6
d_gene: NA
j_gene: TRBJ2-7
abundance: NA
CDR3nt: TGTGCCAGCAGGTCCCAGAATTTTTACGAGCAGTACTTC
CDR3aa: CASRSQNFYEQYF

v_gene: TRBV11-2
d_gene: NA
j_gene: TRBJ2-5
abundance: NA
CDR3nt: TGTGCCAGCAGGCAGACCGGGCTCCAAGAGACCCAGTACTTC
CDR3aa: CASRQTGLQETQYF

v_gene: TRBV5-4
d_gene: NA
j_gene: TRBJ1-2
abundance: once
CDR3nt: TGTGCCAGCAGCTTCGGGACGGTGAACTATGGCTACACCTTC
CDR3aa: CASSFGTVNYGYTF

v_gene: TRBV9
d_gene: NA
j_gene: TRBJ2-2
abundance: NA
CDR3nt: TGTGCCAGCAGCGTAGAGGGGCAGCTGTTTACCGGGGAGCTGTTTTTT
CDR3aa: CASSVEGQLFTGELFF